This TCR beta chain originates from a study of shared clonotypes between healthy human individuals. Overall study results and limits: Sharing across a few donors was seen in around 5% of naive CD4 clonotypes.

CD8 cells classed as naive were CD45RO-negative and positively selected for CCR7, excluding terminally differentiated effector memory CD45RA+ cells. To note about this clone: Antigen specificity is unknown.

Unmatched junction bases numbered 5, after V lost 2 bases and J lost 3 bases. Looked up from germline, CDR1 is WSHSY and CDR2 is SAAADI. CDR3 length: 17 residues. Generated by immunoSEQ multiplex PCR, the TCRdb table keeps only in-frame clones and is missing some. The data hold 1.5 million to 2.5 million clones, with 85% to 95% observed a single time. This sequence was found in a young man in good health. The sample was naive CD8+ T cells sorted from blood. The chain links TRBV10-2 to TRBJ2-7; the match to TRBD2 covers 15 bases. The CDR3 sequence: CASSEGLAGGGVYEQYF. In DNA, the CDR3 is TGCGCCAGCAGTGAGGGACTAGCGGGAGGGGGGGTCTACGAGCAGTACTTC.